These 9 T cell receptor beta chains share one sample of origin, sequenced in a study of cytotoxic CD8 clonotypes in ibrutinib-treated CLL. The repertoire was sequenced with immunoSEQ multiplex PCR; TCRdb's copy has only in-frame clones and lacks some. The repertoire holds 190,000 or so clones, over 60% seen once, with roughly an eighth in the top ten. Here the sequenced sample was PBMCs, taken after 24 months of ibrutinib treatment. Source of these receptors: a human donor with chronic lymphocytic leukemia.

V gene TRBV5-6 combines with J gene TRBJ2-3; D tentatively fits TRBD1 or TRBD2 (5 bases each). The CDR3 runs to 16 residues. Trimming removed 4 bases at V and 7 bases at J, with 22 bases between. CDR1 and CDR2 from the germline V gene are SGHDT and YYEEEE. The CDR3 region has the DNA TGTGCCAGCAGCCAGGATCGGGGCCACGGGGTGAATACGCAGTATTTT. It specifies CASSQDRGHGVNTQYF.

The chain recombines TRBV4-1 with TRBJ2-1; TRBD2 is a possible D gene (5 bases). This CDR3 contains 16 residues. Trimming cost V 0 bases and J 0 bases, with 9 bases left between them. Germline V gives CDR1 MGHRA, CDR2 YSYEKL. The CDR3, as DNA: TGCGCCAGCAGCCAAGATCGAGGGAGCTCCTACAATGAGCAGTTCTTC. It codes for CASSQDRGSSYNEQFF.

This clone was counted between two and nine times. The genes are TRBV9 and TRBJ2-1, with D possibly TRBD1 on 6 matching bases. In germline, CDR1 is SGDLS, CDR2 YYNGEE. This CDR3 is 13 amino acids long. Trimming pared 7 bases from V and 3 bases from J, leaving 11 bases between. CDR3 nucleotides: TGTGCCAGCGCAGGGGTTGTCTACAATGAGCAGTTCTTC. Translation gives CASAGVVYNEQFF.

The chain combines TRBV4-3 with TRBJ2-7; the match to TRBD1 covers 7 bases. The CDR3 runs 14 residues. V lost 3 bases and J lost 4; bases outside the gene matches: 6. The germline V gene encodes CDR1 LGHNA and CDR2 YSLEER. The CDR3: CASSQERGQYEQYF. The CDR3 DNA follows: TGCGCCAGCAGCCAGGAGAGGGGGCAATACGAGCAGTACTTC.

The rearrangement joins TRBV4-3 to TRBJ2-7, with D possibly TRBD2 on 6 matching bases. This CDR3 has 16 amino acids. Germline CDR1 and CDR2: LGHNA and YSLEER. V gave up 2 bases and J gave up 4 bases, with 18 bases separating them. Here the CDR3 reads CASSQHPATGVYEQYF. The CDR3 coding sequence is TGCGCCAGCAGCCAACACCCGGCGACGGGGGTGTACGAGCAGTACTTC.

This sequence joins TRBV30 and TRBJ2-1; D might be TRBD2 (5 bases). The V and J ends lost 2 bases and 7 bases respectively, with 18 bases between them. The germline V gene has CDR1 GTSNPN and CDR2 SVGIG (reference sequence). The CDR3 extends over 15 amino acids. The CDR3 spells CAWSRRTRNWNEQFF. CDR3 nucleotides: TGTGCCTGGAGTCGCCGCACTAGGAATTGGAATGAGCAGTTCTTC.

Comments on this clone: Other nucleotide sequences in the sample specify the same CDR3. The chain employs TRBV4-3 and TRBJ2-7; the match to TRBD1 covers 8 bases. This CDR3 contains 14 residues. The germline CDR1 and CDR2 sequences are LGHNA and YSLEER. Germline trimming cut 4 bases from V and 4 bases from J; bases unmatched to any gene: 6. The chain's CDR3 is CASSLRQGPYEQYF. CDR3 DNA sequence: TGCGCCAGCAGCCTACGACAGGGGCCTTACGAGCAGTACTTC.

Here the CDR3 reads CAWASWGRDQETQYF. DNA of the CDR3: TGTGCCTGGGCGAGTTGGGGGCGGGACCAAGAGACCCAGTACTTC. The gene calls are TRBV30 and TRBJ2-5, with a possible D match to TRBD1 (6 bases). CDR1 is GTSNPN, CDR2 SVGIG, per germline (reference sequence). The CDR3 consists of 15 residues. Trimming stripped 5 bases from V and 0 bases from J, with 16 bases between.

V gene TRBV6-5 combines with J gene TRBJ2-5; D remains ambiguous. This CDR3 region has 11 residues. The germline gives CDR1 MNHEY, CDR2 SVGAGI. The germline V and J ends were trimmed by 6 bases and 7 bases, with 9 bases remaining between them. Here the CDR3 reads CASRDPGTQYF. CDR3 DNA: TGTGCCAGCAGGGATCCGGGGACCCAGTACTTC.